This T cell receptor beta chain appears in the sequencing data of a study of tumor-infiltrating lymphocytes in oesophageal squamous cell carcinoma. MiXCR, run by TCRdb on the PCR reads, gives a single entry per CDR3 protein. The sample contains fewer than 25,000 distinct CDR3 sequences, approximately 34% of which appear only once. This clonotype is medium-sized in the sample. CDR1 is SGHTA and CDR2 is FQGTGA in the germline V gene. This CDR3 is 16 amino acids long. The junction had 16 bases not matched to a gene; V was cut back by 5 bases and J by 7 bases. The V call is TRBV7-3, the J call TRBJ2-7; 8 bases line up with TRBD1. The sequence was collected from a female donor with esophageal squamous cell carcinoma. The sample consisted of esophageal tumor tissue. CDR3: CASSRNPTGVRSEQYF. CDR3 DNA sequence: TGTGCCAGCAGCCGAAATCCGACAGGGGTAAGGTCGGAGCAGTACTTC. The whole variable domain, filled in from reference TRBV7-3 and TRBJ2-7, reads GAGVSQTPSNKVTEKGKYVELRCDPISGHTALYWYRQSLGQGPEFLIYFQGTGAADDSGLPNDRFFAVRPEGSVSTLKIQRTERGDSAVYLCASSRNPTGVRSEQYFGPGTRLTVT.